This T cell receptor (beta chain) was recovered during a study of blood T cell repertoires in COVID-19. Study context: Samples taken during acute and convalescent COVID-19 were collected in the United States, Italy and Spain.

Original data processing: Counts of nucleated cells, estimated from reference gene primer amplification, were obtained. Clones were sequenced by immunoSEQ multiplex PCR, and TCRdb holds only the in-frame ones, with some missing. That table furnishes V, J and clone size, whereas the DNA furnished D and trimming. The table lists roughly 80,000 clones, more than 75% of them singletons. The CDR3 is made up of 15 amino acids. Germline-derived CDR1 and CDR2 are SGHRS and YFSETQ. Trimming at V came to 4 bases and at J to 6 bases, leaving 9 bases not matched to a gene. This TCR derives from a human donor in a cohort sampled during active COVID-19. Sequencing was done on a sample of peripheral blood. The V call is TRBV5-1, the J call TRBJ2-1; 8 nucleotides align to TRBD1. The CDR3 region has the DNA TGCGCCAGCAGCGACAAAAACACAGGGGGCAATGAGCAGTTCTTC. Translating it yields CASSDKNTGGNEQFF.